This T cell receptor (beta chain) originates from a study of blood T cells in healthy people across ages. Study-wide results and limits: Older individuals had lower TCR beta diversity per million T cells (the decline was roughly linear).

On this clonotype itself: Its antigen is still unknown.

Germline V gene data show CDR1 as LGHNA and CDR2 as YSLEER. The CDR3 covers 14 residues. V was clipped by 1 base and J by 3 bases; unmatched bases: 2. Next came a second PCR, run for roughly 6 to 11 cycles, which used a sample-barcoded 5' primer along with a J-beta primer mix. MiXCR was run by TCRdb on the 5' RACE reads, yielding one entry per CDR3 protein. The repertoire holds around 650,000 distinct CDR3 sequences, with around 43% as singletons. Isolating PBMCs gave at least 6.5 million of these cells per sample. This receptor was identified in an elderly man in good health. The gene calls are TRBV4-3 and TRBJ1-2; 7 bases align to TRBD1. The sequencing sample was made of blood. This CDR3 is CASSQATGYYGYTF. The CDR3 nucleotides are TGCGCCAGCAGCCAAGCGACAGGGTACTATGGCTACACCTTC.